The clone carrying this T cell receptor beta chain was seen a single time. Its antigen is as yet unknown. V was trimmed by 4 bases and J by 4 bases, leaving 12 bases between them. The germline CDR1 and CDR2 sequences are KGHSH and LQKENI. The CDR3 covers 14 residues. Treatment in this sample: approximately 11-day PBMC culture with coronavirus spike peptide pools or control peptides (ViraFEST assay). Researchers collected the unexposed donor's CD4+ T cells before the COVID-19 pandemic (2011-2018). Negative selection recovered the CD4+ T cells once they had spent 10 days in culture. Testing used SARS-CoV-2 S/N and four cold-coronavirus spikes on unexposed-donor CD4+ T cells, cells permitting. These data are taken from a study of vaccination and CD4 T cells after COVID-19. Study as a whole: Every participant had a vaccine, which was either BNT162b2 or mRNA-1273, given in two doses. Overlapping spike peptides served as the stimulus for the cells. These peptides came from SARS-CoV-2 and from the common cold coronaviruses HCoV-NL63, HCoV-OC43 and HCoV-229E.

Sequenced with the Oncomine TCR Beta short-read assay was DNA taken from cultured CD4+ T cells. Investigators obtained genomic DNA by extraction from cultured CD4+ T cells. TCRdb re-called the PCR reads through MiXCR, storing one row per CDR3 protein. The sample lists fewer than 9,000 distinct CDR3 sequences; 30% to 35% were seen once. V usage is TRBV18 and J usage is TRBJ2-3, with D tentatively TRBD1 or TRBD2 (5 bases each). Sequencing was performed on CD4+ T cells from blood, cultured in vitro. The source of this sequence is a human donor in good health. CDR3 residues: CASSRGVGADTQYF. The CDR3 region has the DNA TGTGCCAGCTCACGCGGTGTGGGGGCAGATACGCAGTATTTT. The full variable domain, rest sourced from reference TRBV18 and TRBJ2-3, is NAGVMQNPRHLVRRRGQEARLRCSPMKGHSHVYWYRQLPEEGLKFMVYLQKENIIDESGMPKERFSAEFPKEGPSILRIQQVVRGDSAAYFCASSRGVGADTQYFGPGTRLTVL.